Listed below are T cell receptor beta chains from one sample, sequenced in a study of cytomegalovirus exposure and HLA in healthy donors. The protocol was immunoSEQ multiplex PCR, while the TCRdb copy is restricted to in-frame clones and leaves out a portion. There are approximately 150,000 clones in the sample; approximately 81% occur only once, and more than 2% lies in the top ten. The sample consisted of PBMCs. Every receptor here comes from a boy aged 2 to 10 in good health and CMV-seronegative. CDR3s include the opening cysteine and the closing phenylalanine or tryptophan. Fields, in order: D gene, clone size, J gene, V gene, CDR3 length, CDR3 protein, CDR3 DNA. A D gene is named only where the DNA matches it firmly. Size is stated for part of the rows, as once, few or many counts, or as a class when the clone is expanded.

d_gene: TRBD1; abundance: NA; j_gene: TRBJ2-7; v_gene: TRBV10-3; len: 13; CDR3aa: CAIGTGGPYEQYF; CDR3nt: TGTGCCATCGGGACAGGGGGCCCCTACGAGCAGTACTTC
d_gene: NA; abundance: NA; j_gene: TRBJ1-2; v_gene: TRBV27; len: 13; CDR3aa: CASSLSQDYGYTF; CDR3nt: TGTGCCAGCAGTTTATCACAGGACTATGGCTACACCTTC
d_gene: TRBD1; abundance: NA; j_gene: TRBJ2-5; v_gene: TRBV27; len: 12; CDR3aa: CASQQGMGEQYF; CDR3nt: TGTGCCAGCCAACAGGGGATGGGTGAGCAGTACTTC
d_gene: NA; abundance: NA; j_gene: TRBJ2-1; v_gene: TRBV6-5; len: 14; CDR3aa: CASSRGYSYNEQFF; CDR3nt: TGTGCCAGCAGCCGGGGTTACTCCTACAATGAGCAGTTCTTC
d_gene: TRBD2; abundance: NA; j_gene: TRBJ2-2; v_gene: TRBV9; len: 16; CDR3aa: CASSSGGGSNTGELFF; CDR3nt: TGTGCCAGCAGCTCCGGGGGGGGTTCGAACACCGGGGAGCTGTTTTTT
d_gene: TRBD1; abundance: NA; j_gene: TRBJ1-5; v_gene: TRBV7-2; len: 15; CDR3aa: CASSPQTGSNQPQHF; CDR3nt: TGTGCCAGCAGCCCGCAGACAGGGAGCAATCAGCCCCAGCATTTT
d_gene: NA; abundance: NA; j_gene: TRBJ1-4; v_gene: TRBV30; len: 11; CDR3aa: CAWIAGEKLFF; CDR3nt: TGTGCCTGGATCGCAGGTGAAAAACTGTTTTTT
d_gene: TRBD1; abundance: NA; j_gene: TRBJ2-5; v_gene: TRBV6-6; len: 13; CDR3aa: CASRDRVQETQYF; CDR3nt: TGTGCCAGCCGGGACAGGGTCCAAGAGACCCAGTACTTC
d_gene: TRBD1; abundance: once; j_gene: TRBJ1-5; v_gene: TRBV6-1; len: 16; CDR3aa: CASSEFRDRVYQPQHF; CDR3nt: TGTGCCAGCAGTGAATTCCGGGACAGGGTGTATCAGCCCCAGCATTTT
d_gene: NA; abundance: many; j_gene: TRBJ1-3; v_gene: TRBV11-2; len: 12; CDR3aa: CASSPEGNTIYF; CDR3nt: TGTGCCAGCAGCCCGGAGGGAAACACCATATATTTT
d_gene: NA; abundance: few; j_gene: TRBJ2-5; v_gene: TRBV19; len: 12; CDR3aa: CAKRAGWETQYF; CDR3nt: TGTGCCAAAAGAGCAGGATGGGAGACCCAGTACTTC
d_gene: NA; abundance: NA; j_gene: TRBJ2-1; v_gene: TRBV30; len: 11; CDR3aa: CAWSPAGEQFF; CDR3nt: TGTGCCTGGAGCCCGGCGGGTGAGCAGTTCTTC
d_gene: NA; abundance: NA; j_gene: TRBJ2-1; v_gene: TRBV7-9; len: 12; CDR3aa: CASSQTILEQFF; CDR3nt: TGTGCCAGCAGCCAGACTATACTTGAGCAGTTCTTC
d_gene: TRBD1; abundance: NA; j_gene: TRBJ2-7; v_gene: TRBV4-3; len: 15; CDR3aa: CASSHGTGGVYEQYF; CDR3nt: TGCGCCAGCAGCCATGGGACAGGGGGTGTCTACGAGCAGTACTTC
d_gene: TRBD1; abundance: NA; j_gene: TRBJ1-1; v_gene: TRBV2; len: 17; CDR3aa: CASSRDRGLPMNTEAFF; CDR3nt: TGTGCCAGCAGTAGGGACAGGGGACTGCCGATGAACACTGAAGCTTTCTTT
d_gene: TRBD1; abundance: NA; j_gene: TRBJ1-1; v_gene: TRBV2; len: 15; CDR3aa: CASSEAPGGITEAFF; CDR3nt: TGTGCCAGCAGTGAAGCCCCAGGGGGGATCACTGAAGCTTTCTTT
d_gene: NA; abundance: NA; j_gene: TRBJ1-5; v_gene: TRBV4-2; len: 15; CDR3aa: CASSQSRGNNQPQHF; CDR3nt: TGTGCCAGCAGCCAAAGCAGGGGAAACAATCAGCCCCAGCATTTT
d_gene: TRBD2; abundance: NA; j_gene: TRBJ2-1; v_gene: TRBV5-4; len: 20; CDR3aa: CASSWNPGLAGGSSYNEQFF; CDR3nt: TGTGCCAGCAGCTGGAATCCGGGACTAGCGGGAGGGAGCTCCTACAATGAGCAGTTCTTC
d_gene: NA; abundance: NA; j_gene: TRBJ2-1; v_gene: TRBV10-3; len: 16; CDR3aa: CAISELADTGANEQFF; CDR3nt: TGTGCCATCAGTGAGCTCGCGGACACGGGTGCCAATGAGCAGTTCTTC
d_gene: TRBD1; abundance: NA; j_gene: TRBJ1-3; v_gene: TRBV19; len: 14; CDR3aa: CASSNRGSGNTIYF; CDR3nt: TGTGCCAGTTCAAACAGGGGATCTGGAAACACCATATATTTT
d_gene: NA; abundance: NA; j_gene: TRBJ2-2; v_gene: TRBV27; len: 14; CDR3aa: CASTIAVRTGELFF; CDR3nt: TGTGCCAGCACTATAGCGGTACGGACCGGGGAGCTGTTTTTT
d_gene: NA; abundance: few; j_gene: TRBJ2-2; v_gene: TRBV7-6; len: 14; CDR3aa: CASSATSNFGELFF; CDR3nt: TGTGCCAGCAGCGCAACTAGCAATTTCGGGGAGCTGTTTTTT
d_gene: TRBD1; abundance: NA; j_gene: TRBJ1-2; v_gene: TRBV6-1; len: 15; CDR3aa: CASKTGTGVNYGYTF; CDR3nt: TGTGCCAGTAAAACCGGGACAGGGGTTAACTATGGCTACACCTTC
d_gene: TRBD2; abundance: NA; j_gene: TRBJ2-2; v_gene: TRBV9; len: 17; CDR3aa: CASSVDPSGTGTGELFF; CDR3nt: TGTGCCAGCAGCGTAGATCCTAGCGGGACGGGCACCGGGGAGCTGTTTTTT
d_gene: TRBD1; abundance: NA; j_gene: TRBJ2-5; v_gene: TRBV18; len: 17; CDR3aa: CASSQRANSGQEETQYF; CDR3nt: TGTGCCAGCTCACAACGAGCGAATTCGGGACAGGAAGAGACCCAGTACTTC
d_gene: NA; abundance: NA; j_gene: TRBJ2-7; v_gene: TRBV5-4; len: 14; CDR3aa: CASSRRDTSYEQYF; CDR3nt: TGTGCCAGCAGCCGCCGGGACACCTCCTACGAGCAGTACTTC
d_gene: TRBD2; abundance: once; j_gene: TRBJ2-1; v_gene: TRBV12-5; len: 19; CDR3aa: CASGLSGPSGRAGYNEQFF; CDR3nt: TGTGCTAGTGGTTTGTCTGGGCCTAGCGGGAGGGCCGGGTACAATGAGCAGTTCTTC
d_gene: TRBD1; abundance: NA; j_gene: TRBJ2-5; v_gene: TRBV15; len: 14; CDR3aa: CATSRKGQAETQYF; CDR3nt: TGTGCCACCAGCAGAAAAGGACAGGCGGAGACCCAGTACTTC
d_gene: TRBD1; abundance: NA; j_gene: TRBJ2-5; v_gene: TRBV27; len: 13; CDR3aa: CAGRQGEQETQYF; CDR3nt: TGTGCCGGACGACAGGGGGAACAAGAGACCCAGTACTTC
d_gene: NA; abundance: NA; j_gene: TRBJ2-7; v_gene: TRBV4-2; len: 20; CDR3aa: CASSQGRRARLTLDTYEQYF; CDR3nt: TGTGCCAGCAGCCAAGGGAGGCGGGCCAGGCTAACACTTGATACTTACGAGCAGTACTTC
d_gene: TRBD1; abundance: NA; j_gene: TRBJ1-6; v_gene: TRBV18; len: 16; CDR3aa: CASSPGDRGVGSPLHF; CDR3nt: TGTGCCAGCTCACCAGGTGACAGGGGAGTAGGATCACCCCTCCACTTT
d_gene: NA; abundance: NA; j_gene: TRBJ2-3; v_gene: TRBV9; len: 14; CDR3aa: CASSGGVSTDTQYF; CDR3nt: TGTGCCAGCAGCGGGGGGGTTTCCACAGATACGCAGTATTTT
d_gene: NA; abundance: NA; j_gene: TRBJ1-1; v_gene: TRBV7-8; len: 16; CDR3aa: CASSHGSGRGPTEAFF; CDR3nt: TGTGCCAGCAGCCACGGTAGCGGCCGAGGGCCCACTGAAGCTTTCTTT
d_gene: TRBD2; abundance: few; j_gene: TRBJ2-1; v_gene: TRBV7-9; len: 15; CDR3aa: CASSLVSGAYNEQFF; CDR3nt: TGTGCCAGCAGCTTAGTTAGCGGGGCATACAATGAGCAGTTCTTC
d_gene: TRBD2; abundance: NA; j_gene: TRBJ2-1; v_gene: TRBV25-1; len: 15; CDR3aa: CASSPPWTSLNEQFF; CDR3nt: TGTGCCAGCAGTCCCCCCTGGACTAGCCTCAATGAGCAGTTCTTC
d_gene: NA; abundance: NA; j_gene: TRBJ1-2; v_gene: TRBV7-9; len: 16; CDR3aa: CASSSQAGFPNYGYTF; CDR3nt: TGTGCCAGCAGCTCCCAAGCAGGGTTCCCCAACTATGGCTACACCTTC
d_gene: NA; abundance: NA; j_gene: TRBJ1-5; v_gene: TRBV19; len: 13; CDR3aa: CASSPQYREVLHF; CDR3nt: TGTGCCAGTAGTCCCCAATACAGGGAAGTTCTGCATTTT
d_gene: NA; abundance: NA; j_gene: TRBJ2-3; v_gene: TRBV11-1; len: 15; CDR3aa: CASNEAGGAGDTQYF; CDR3nt: TGTGCCAGCAACGAGGCTGGCGGGGCGGGAGATACGCAGTATTTT
d_gene: NA; abundance: few; j_gene: TRBJ1-5; v_gene: TRBV2; len: 12; CDR3aa: CASSRGNQPQHF; CDR3nt: TGTGCCAGCAGTCGGGGAAATCAGCCCCAGCATTTT
d_gene: NA; abundance: once; j_gene: TRBJ1-1; v_gene: TRBV5-5; len: 11; CDR3aa: CASSLKTEAFF; CDR3nt: TGTGCCAGCAGTCTAAAAACTGAAGCTTTCTTT
d_gene: TRBD1; abundance: NA; j_gene: TRBJ1-1; v_gene: TRBV27; len: 16; CDR3aa: CASSFNGQGANTEAFF; CDR3nt: TGTGCCAGCAGTTTCAACGGACAGGGGGCAAACACTGAAGCTTTCTTT
d_gene: NA; abundance: NA; j_gene: TRBJ2-5; v_gene: TRBV5-1; len: 16; CDR3aa: CASSLIDAGASETQYF; CDR3nt: TGCGCCAGCAGCTTAATTGACGCGGGGGCCTCTGAGACCCAGTACTTC
d_gene: NA; abundance: NA; j_gene: TRBJ2-7; v_gene: TRBV9; len: 13; CDR3aa: CASSRDGSPEQYF; CDR3nt: TGCGCCAGCAGCAGGGACGGGAGTCCCGAGCAGTACTTC
d_gene: NA; abundance: NA; j_gene: TRBJ2-5; v_gene: TRBV9; len: 14; CDR3aa: CASSVGRDLETQYF; CDR3nt: TGTGCCAGCAGCGTAGGAAGGGACTTAGAGACCCAGTACTTC